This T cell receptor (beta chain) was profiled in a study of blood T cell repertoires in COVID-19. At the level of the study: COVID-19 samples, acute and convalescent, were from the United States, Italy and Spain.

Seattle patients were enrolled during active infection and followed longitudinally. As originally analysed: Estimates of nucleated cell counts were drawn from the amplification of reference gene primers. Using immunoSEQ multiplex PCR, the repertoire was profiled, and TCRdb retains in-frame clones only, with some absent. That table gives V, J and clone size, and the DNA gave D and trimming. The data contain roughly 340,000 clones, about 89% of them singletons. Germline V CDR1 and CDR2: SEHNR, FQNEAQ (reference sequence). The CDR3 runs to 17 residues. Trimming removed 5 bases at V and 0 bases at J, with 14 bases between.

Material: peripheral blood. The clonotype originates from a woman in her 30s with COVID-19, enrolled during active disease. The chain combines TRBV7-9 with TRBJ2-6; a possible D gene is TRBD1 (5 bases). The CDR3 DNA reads TGTGCCAGCAGCACCCACAGGAAACCCTCTGGGGCCAACGTCCTGACTTTC. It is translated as CASSTHRKPSGANVLTF.